This T cell receptor (beta chain) was recovered during a study of shared clonotypes between healthy human individuals. Trimming took off 4 bases at V and 1 base at J, with 18 bases between the two ends. CDR1 and CDR2 from the germline V gene are SGHRS and YFSETQ. The CDR3 sequence is 17 residues long. Per the original data handling: As immunoSEQ supplied junction-only sequences (without quality scores), filtering differed. Profiling relied on immunoSEQ multiplex PCR, and the TCRdb table lists in-frame clones only, not all of them. V and J calls and clone size are as listed in that table; D and trimming were resolved from the DNA. The sample comprises under 1,900,000 clones, 98% of which are singletons, and 0.36% rests with the top ten.

The receptor comes from a man aged 25 to 45 in good health. The genes are TRBV5-1 and TRBJ1-3; D might be TRBD1 (5 bases). Sequencing used naive CD4+ T cells sorted from blood. Subset noted: CD45RA+ positively selected. In nucleotides, the CDR3 is TGCGCCAGCAGCCCTGTCCCGACTGGGACTTCTGGAAACACCATATATTTT. Its translation is CASSPVPTGTSGNTIYF.